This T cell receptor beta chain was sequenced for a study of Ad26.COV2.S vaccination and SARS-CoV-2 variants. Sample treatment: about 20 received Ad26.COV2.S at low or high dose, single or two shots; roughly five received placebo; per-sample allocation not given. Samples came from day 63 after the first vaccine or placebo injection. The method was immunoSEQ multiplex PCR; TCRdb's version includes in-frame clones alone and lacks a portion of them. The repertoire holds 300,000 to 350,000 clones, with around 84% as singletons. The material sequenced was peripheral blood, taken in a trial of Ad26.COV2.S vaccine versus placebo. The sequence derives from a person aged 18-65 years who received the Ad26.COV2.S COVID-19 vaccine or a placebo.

The DNA of the CDR3 is TGCAGCGTTGAAGATTGGCAGGGGACCTACGAGCAGTACTTC. Translation: CSVEDWQGTYEQYF. The chain recombines TRBV29-1 with TRBJ2-7, with D possibly being TRBD1 (6 bases). Trimming took 0 bases from V and 2 from J, leaving 11 bases between them. The CDR3 has 14 amino acids. CDR1 is SQVTM and CDR2 is ANQGSEA in the germline V gene.